This TCR beta chain stems from a study of Ad26.COV2.S vaccination and SARS-CoV-2 variants. Study at large: Intramuscular Ad26.COV2.S at 5x10^10 or 1x10^11 viral particles. The study, taken as a whole, reports: Vaccine recipients and placebo recipients showed similar non-spike TCR breadth.

The treatment denotes: some 20 received Ad26.COV2.S at low or high dose, single or two shots; 5 received placebo; per-sample allocation not given. Sampling happened 63 days after the first vaccine or placebo injection. At a Boston site, the person donating was an adult of 18-55 years. The study used a vaccine consisting of an Ad26 vector that expressed Wuhan-strain SARS-CoV-2 spike. Using immunoSEQ multiplex PCR, the repertoire was profiled, and TCRdb retains in-frame clones only, with some absent. The sample contains hundreds of thousands of clones, roughly 89% of which appear only once. The trim removed 2 bases at V and 0 bases at J, leaving 4 bases unmatched. The CDR3 has 15 amino acids. This clone appeared once. The antigen is undetermined.

The chain is built from TRBV5-3 and TRBJ2-7; 8 nucleotides align to TRBD2. TRBV5-3 is placed among ORFs of uncertain function. The sample was peripheral blood, taken in a trial of Ad26.COV2.S vaccine versus placebo. This receptor was obtained from a person between 18 and 59 years old who received the Ad26.COV2.S COVID-19 vaccine or a placebo. CDR3 sequence: CARSLKRGSSYEQYF. CDR3 bases: TGTGCCAGAAGCTTAAAGCGGGGGAGCTCCTACGAGCAGTACTTC.